Sequencing of this T cell receptor beta chain was carried out in a study of graft-versus-host responses after intestinal transplantation. About the study: Isolated intestinal, liver-intestinal, or multivisceral transplants had been given to the recipients. Tacrolimus and steroids were given for 2 to 4 years to all recipients after anti-thymocyte globulin induction. General study findings and limits: Circulating GvH clone levels at their peak were associated with HvG declines (early post-transplant). The marrow of recipients harbored GvH clones, and ileum or blood showed some of them first.

Note on this clone: Its antigen is currently unknown. This sample also contains other DNA sequences that code for the same CDR3.

CDR1 and CDR2 (germline): SGHTA, FQGTGA. This CDR3 contains 14 residues. With V trimmed by 3 bases and J by 3 bases, 0 bases remained unmatched. Repertoires were generated with immunoSEQ multiplex PCR, while TCRdb's copy carries only in-frame clones and drops some. The sample consists of 85,000 to 100,000 clones, roughly 90% of them appearing once. J is TRBJ2-2 and V is TRBV7-3, with 8 bases lining up with TRBD1. The sequence was obtained from a human donor who received an intestinal transplant. Material: unstimulated CD4+ T cells sorted from spleen or lymph node cells, obtained before intestinal transplant. CDR3 sequence: CASSLDRDTGELFF. DNA for the CDR3: TGTGCCAGCAGCTTGGACAGGGACACCGGGGAGCTGTTTTTT.